This T cell receptor (beta chain) is drawn from a study of blood T cell repertoires in COVID-19. Study context: Sources were T cells, B-cell-depleted T cells, or PBMCs; the material itself was cDNA or gDNA.

Under the authors' procedure: Amplification with reference gene primers provided the estimates of nucleated cell counts. Sequenced by immunoSEQ multiplex PCR; TCRdb stores in-frame clones only, minus some. The V and J calls and clone size are taken from that table; D and trimming were inferred from the DNA. The profile covers around 190,000 clones, with about 83% appearing a single time and 4.5% to 6.5% taken by the ten largest. The participants were between about 18 and 90 years old and came from about two dozen US areas. Participant reports of clinical history set cohort assignment. V lost 3 bases and J 5 bases, leaving 10 bases between the germline ends. CDR3 length equals 13 residues. Germline lookup yields CDR1 SGHAT and CDR2 FQNNGV.

The clonotype originates from a man in his forties with acute COVID-19. The sample consisted of PBMCs or T cells enriched from blood (not recorded which). The chain combines TRBV11-2 with TRBJ1-1; weak D call: TRBD1 (5 bases). CDR3 in DNA: TGTGCCAGCAGCTTGGGGGGAAGAACTGAAGCTTTCTTT. Translated, it gives CASSLGGRTEAFF.